A selection of T cell receptor beta chains follows, all from one sample in a study of siplizumab effects on memory and regulatory T cells. Only in-frame clones appear in the TCRdb table, and some are missing; sequencing was by immunoSEQ multiplex PCR. The sample consists of more than 85,000 clones, 92% of them appearing once. Specimen: Tregs sorted from blood. The receptors come from a human donor in good health. CDR3s include the opening cysteine and the closing phenylalanine or tryptophan. D genes are given only for firm matches. Rows give clone size only sometimes, using once, few, many, or a class for an expanded clone.

cdr3_aa cdr3_nt j_call clone_size d_call v_call
CASSWVGETQYF TGTGCCAGCAGTTGGGTGGGGGAGACCCAGTACTTC TRBJ2-5 NA NA TRBV5-6
CASSLGTVGGQETQYF TGCGCCAGCAGCTTAGGTACGGTCGGGGGCCAGGAGACCCAGTACTTC TRBJ2-5 NA NA TRBV5-1
CSVPGQGYTEAFF TGCAGCGTTCCCGGACAGGGGTACACTGAAGCTTTCTTT TRBJ1-1 NA TRBD1 TRBV29-1
CASSQGQNYGYTF TGCGCCAGCAGTCAAGGTCAGAACTATGGCTACACCTTC TRBJ1-2 NA NA TRBV23-1
CASSGVLDRIGNTIYF TGTGCCAGCAGTGGGGTTCTTGACAGGATAGGAAACACCATATATTTT TRBJ1-3 NA NA TRBV6-1
CASSQLAGGPYEQYF TGTGCCAGCAGTCAACTAGCGGGAGGGCCTTACGAGCAGTACTTC TRBJ2-7 once TRBD2 TRBV7-9
CASSPQGMNTEAFF TGTGCCAGTAGCCCACAGGGGATGAACACTGAAGCTTTCTTT TRBJ1-1 NA TRBD1 TRBV19
CASSERAALDQPQHF TGTGCCAGCAGCGAGAGGGCCGCTCTGGATCAGCCCCAGCATTTT TRBJ1-5 NA NA TRBV2
CASSETSSGNTIYF TGTGCCAGCAGCGAAACGAGCTCTGGAAACACCATATATTTT TRBJ1-3 once NA TRBV9
CATSRLETQYF TGTGCCACCTCCCGCCTAGAGACCCAGTACTTC TRBJ2-5 NA NA TRBV15
CASSYRRSNQPQHF TGTGCCAGCAGTTATCGGCGAAGCAATCAGCCCCAGCATTTT TRBJ1-5 NA NA TRBV6-5
CASKEAGGKDIQYF TGTGCCAGCAAGGAGGCGGGGGGCAAGGACATTCAGTACTTC TRBJ2-4 NA TRBD2 TRBV28
CASRPGGVRGNTEAFF TGTGCCAGCAGACCGGGAGGAGTACGGGGAAACACTGAAGCTTTCTTT TRBJ1-1 NA NA TRBV6-6